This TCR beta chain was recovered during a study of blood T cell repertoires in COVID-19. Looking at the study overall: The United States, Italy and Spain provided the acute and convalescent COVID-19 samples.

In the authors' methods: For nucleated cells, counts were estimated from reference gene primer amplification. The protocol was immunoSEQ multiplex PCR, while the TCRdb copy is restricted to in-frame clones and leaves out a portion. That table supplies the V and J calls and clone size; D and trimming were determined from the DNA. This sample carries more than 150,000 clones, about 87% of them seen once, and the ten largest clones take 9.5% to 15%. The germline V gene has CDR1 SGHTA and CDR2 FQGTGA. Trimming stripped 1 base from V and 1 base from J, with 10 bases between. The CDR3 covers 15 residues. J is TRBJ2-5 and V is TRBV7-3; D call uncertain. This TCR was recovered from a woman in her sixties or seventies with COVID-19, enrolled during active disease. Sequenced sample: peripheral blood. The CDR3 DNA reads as TGTGCCAGCAGCTTAAATGCAGGCTTCCAAGAGACCCAGTACTTC. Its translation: CASSLNAGFQETQYF.